These 4 T cell receptor beta chains share one sample of origin, sequenced in a study of blood T cell repertoires in COVID-19. This table comes from immunoSEQ multiplex PCR, and its TCRdb copy is limited to in-frame clones, with some not included. The profile covers under 250,000 clones, with approximately 83% appearing a single time and more than 3% taken by the ten largest. Sequencing was performed on PBMCs or T cells enriched from blood (not recorded which). These receptors were collected from a woman aged 55-69 years who had recovered from COVID-19.

On this clone itself: Relative to the germline gene, one junction end is altered; a read error may explain this. This rearrangement joins TRBV6-1 to TRBJ1-2; no clear D. This CDR3 spans 10 amino acids. Looked up from germline, CDR1 is MNHNS and CDR2 is SASEGT. CDR3: CASSEVGYTF. CDR3 nucleotide sequence: TGTGCCAGCAGCGAAGTAGGCTACACCTTC.

The chain has TRBV6-4 and TRBJ2-3; 11 bases are a match to TRBD2. CDR1 is MRHNA, CDR2 SNTAGT, per germline. The CDR3 is made up of 15 amino acids. The junction had 3 bases not matched to a gene; V was cut back by 6 bases and J by 1 base. The CDR3 is CASRTSGKGTDTQYF. The CDR3 DNA is TGTGCCAGCAGGACTAGCGGGAAAGGCACAGATACGCAGTATTTT.

This clone turned up a few times. The chain employs TRBV19 and TRBJ1-2, with 7 nucleotides matching TRBD1. Trimming removed 5 bases from V and 5 bases from J; junction bases left unmatched: 2. Germline CDR1 is LNHDA and CDR2 is SQIVND (reference sequence). This CDR3 spans 12 amino acids. This chain's CDR3 is CASSLQGYGYTF. CDR3 in DNA: TGTGCCAGTAGTCTACAGGGGTATGGCTACACCTTC.

CDR3 sequence: CASSYGRAGVIGANTEAFF. Written as DNA, the CDR3 is TGTGCCAGCAGTTACGGGCGGGCAGGGGTGATTGGGGCGAACACTGAAGCTTTCTTT. This rearrangement joins TRBV6-2 or TRBV6-3 to TRBJ1-1, with a tentative D call TRBD1 (6 bases). CDR1 is MNHEY, CDR2 SVGEGT, per germline. Trimming removed 2 bases from V and 1 base from J, with 23 bases in between. The CDR3 is made up of 19 amino acids.